This entry is about one TCR beta chain. These data originate in a study of blood T cell repertoires in COVID-19. Study-level information: Nucleic acid was either cDNA or gDNA, and it came from T cells, B-cell-depleted T cells, or PBMCs.

Here immunoSEQ multiplex PCR was the method, and the copy in TCRdb shows in-frame clones only, minus some. The data contain roughly 380,000 clones, approximately 81% of them singletons. Sequences were obtained from peripheral blood. This TCR was sampled from a young woman with acute or convalescent COVID-19.

In DNA form, the CDR3 reads TGTGCCAGCAGCCGTTTCAGCGGTTCACCCCTCCACTTT. Translated, it gives CASSRFSGSPLHF. The chain combines TRBV11-2 with TRBJ1-6, with no clear D. Trimming pared 5 bases from V and 9 bases from J, leaving 11 bases between. The germline V gene encodes CDR1 SGHAT and CDR2 FQNNGV. This CDR3 spans 13 amino acids.